The following is a T cell receptor (beta chain) sequence with its context. TCRdb reprocessed the RT-PCR reads with MiXCR, giving one entry per CDR3 protein. The sample gives 150,000 to 200,000 distinct CDR3 sequences, about 12% of which show up once; around 32% is in the top ten. V lost 8 bases to trimming and J lost 0 bases; unmatched junction nucleotides: 15. The CDR3 contains 17 residues. Germline V CDR1 and CDR2: WSHSY, SAAADI. This sample stems from a study of response to subunit inactivated influenza vaccine. This sample also belongs to another study, concerning T cells expressing NK-cell markers. This second report adds: The TCR beta cDNA came from 5'RACE template switching with UMIs. Sorted CD3+CD56+NKG2C+, CD3+CD56+NKG2C- and CD3+CD56-NKG2C+ T cells provided the TCR beta repertoires. Sequencing covered eight donors, seven HCMV-seropositive and one seronegative. Once again these clonotypes came out on top in the CD3+CD56-NKG2C+ fraction of several donors. Clones of NKG2C+ T cells that had expanded were of unclear HCMV specificity.

Sequenced material: CD8+ T cells sorted from PBMCs, taken about 11 days after vaccination. The V gene is TRBV10-2, the J gene TRBJ2-7, with 8 bases lining up with TRBD2. This receptor was identified in a man between 45 and 60 years old who received an inactivated influenza vaccine. The CDR3 region is CASSLVRGGKSSYEQYF. The CDR3 DNA is TGCGCCAGCTCACTAGTACGGGGGGGCAAGAGCTCCTACGAGCAGTACTTC.